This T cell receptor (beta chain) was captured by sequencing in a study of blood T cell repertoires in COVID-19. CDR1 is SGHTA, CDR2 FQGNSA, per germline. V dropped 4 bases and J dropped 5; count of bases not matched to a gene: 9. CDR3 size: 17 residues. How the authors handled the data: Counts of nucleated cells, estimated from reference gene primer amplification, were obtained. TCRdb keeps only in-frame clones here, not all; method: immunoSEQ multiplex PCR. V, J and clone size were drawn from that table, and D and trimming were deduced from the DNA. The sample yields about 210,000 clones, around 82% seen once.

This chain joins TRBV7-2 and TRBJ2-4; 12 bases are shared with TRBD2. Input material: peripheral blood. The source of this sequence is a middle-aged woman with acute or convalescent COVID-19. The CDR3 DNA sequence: TGTGCCAGCAGCTCCGGACTAGCGGGAACGGGGGAAAACATTCAGTACTTC. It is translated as CASSSGLAGTGENIQYF.